This entry describes one T cell receptor (beta chain). This specimen belongs to a study of CD8 T cells in Susac syndrome. Reverse transcription of roughly 0.5 to 1 ug RNA was carried out with random hexamers. Amplification of TCR beta CDR3 by immunoSEQ multiplex PCR spanned 54 Vbeta and 13 Jbeta. TCRdb re-called the immunoSEQ multiplex PCR reads through MiXCR, storing one row per CDR3 protein. This sample has roughly 200,000 distinct CDR3 sequences, with about 94% found just once. CDR3 length: 13 residues. V was trimmed by 3 bases and J by 2 bases, leaving 8 bases between them. The germline gives CDR1 SGHDN, CDR2 FVKESK.

The sequence came from a human donor in good health. V usage is TRBV14 and J usage is TRBJ2-7; the D is unclear. Sequencing was carried out using CD4+ T cells from PBMCs. The CDR3 loop is CASSQGWTYEQYF. CDR3 nucleotide sequence: TGTGCCAGCAGCCAGGGGTGGACCTACGAGCAGTACTTC.